Presented here are 21 T cell receptor beta chains from one specimen sequenced in a study of CD8 T cells in ankylosing spondylitis. No antigen is known for these receptors. TCRdb ran MiXCR on the 5' RACE reads and lists one entry per CDR3 protein. The sample lists hundreds of thousands of distinct CDR3 sequences, around 20% occurring once. Study-wide results and limits: Among TCR beta sequences, a motif of several highly homologous variants appeared characteristic of ankylosing spondylitis blood.

The material sequenced was blood, either unsorted or a sorted T cell fraction (not recorded which). These receptors were collected from a male donor with ankylosing spondylitis.

This clonotype was seen only a few times. DNA of the CDR3: TGTGCCAGCAGCCCAGAGGTTCTAGGGTGGGAGCAGTACTTC. Translating gives CASSPEVLGWEQYF. The genes are TRBV7-2 and TRBJ2-7; D call uncertain. The CDR3 is 14 amino acids. The V end was cut by 5 bases, the J end by 7 bases, with 18 bases between. CDR1 is SGHTA, CDR2 FQGNSA, per germline.

This clonotype showed up just a few times. This chain joins TRBV15 and TRBJ2-5; D possibly corresponds to TRBD2 (6 bases). This CDR3 contains 17 residues. Germline assignment: CDR1 LNHNV and CDR2 YYDKDF (reference sequence). V lost 0 bases to trimming and J lost 3 bases, with 17 bases between them. The CDR3 nucleotides read TGTGCCACCAGCAGAGATTTTGCCTCCACGGGGGAAGAGACCCAGTACTTC. It specifies CATSRDFASTGEETQYF.

The genes are TRBV6-1 and TRBJ2-7; 9 positions match TRBD2. The junction had 3 bases not matched to a gene; V was cut back by 6 bases and J by 0 bases. CDR3 length equals 14 residues. Germline V gene lookup returns CDR1 MNHNS and CDR2 SASEGT. CDR3 amino acids: CASSLAGLSYEQYF. In nucleotides, the CDR3 is TGTGCCAGCAGCCTAGCGGGGCTCTCCTACGAGCAGTACTTC.

This chain joins TRBV5-6 and TRBJ1-2; 7 positions agree with TRBD1. From germline, CDR1 is SGHDT and CDR2 YYEEEE. The junction had 7 bases not matched to a gene; V was cut back by 4 bases and J by 4 bases. The CDR3 sequence is 14 residues long. The CDR3 DNA sequence: TGTGCCAGCAGCCCGAACAGGGGTATCTATGGCTACACCTTC. Amino acids: CASSPNRGIYGYTF.

This clonotype was counted a few times. As DNA, the CDR3 is TGTGCCAGCAAGCTAGCGGGGAACACAGATACGCAGTATTTT. Protein sequence: CASKLAGNTDTQYF. The genes are TRBV12-3 or TRBV12-4 and TRBJ2-3; TRBD2 aligns across 9 bases. The CDR3 has 14 amino acids. Trimming removed 7 bases from V and 2 bases from J; junction bases left unmatched: 4.

V and J are TRBV7-8 and TRBJ2-1, with D tentatively TRBD1 (6 bases). Germline assignment: CDR1 SGHVS and CDR2 FQNEAQ. With 2 bases removed from V and 7 bases from J, the gap between germline ends came to 12 bases. There are 14 residues in the CDR3. The CDR3 here is CASSLTTGTNEQFF. The CDR3 nucleotides read TGTGCCAGCAGCTTAACAACAGGGACGAATGAGCAGTTCTTC.

The rearrangement links TRBV27 to TRBJ2-7; TRBD1 is a possible D gene (6 bases). CDR3 length: 15 residues. V lost 0 bases to trimming and J lost 2 bases, with 11 bases between them. Germline values: CDR1 MNHEY, CDR2 SMNVEV (reference sequence). The CDR3 loop is CASSLSGQHTYEQYF. The DNA of the CDR3 is TGTGCCAGCAGTTTATCCGGACAGCACACCTACGAGCAGTACTTC.

The V gene is TRBV24-1, the J gene TRBJ1-1, with D perhaps matching TRBD1 (5 bases). Trimming stripped 0 bases from V and 10 bases from J, with 11 bases between. This CDR3 has 13 residues. Germline lookup yields CDR1 KGHDR and CDR2 SFDVKD. CDR3 bases: TGTGCCACCAGTGATTTGGAGGGGCAGGGAGCTTTCTTT. Translated, it gives CATSDLEGQGAFF.

CDR3 coding DNA: TGCAGTGCTAGATCGCGGGAGATTAGGTGGTTAGCTTTCTTT. It codes for CSARSREIRWLAFF. The rearrangement joins TRBV20-1 to TRBJ1-1, with D hard to call. Trimming took off 2 bases at V and 10 bases at J, with 20 bases between the two ends. The CDR3 length is 14 residues. Germline V gene lookup returns CDR1 DFQATT and CDR2 SNEGSKA (reference sequence).

This chain joins TRBV19 and TRBJ2-1; 7 bases fit TRBD2. The CDR3 covers 17 residues. The V gene's germline CDR1 is LNHDA and CDR2 SQIVND (reference sequence). V lost 3 bases to trimming and J lost 1 base; unmatched junction nucleotides: 9. The CDR3 DNA sequence: TGTGCCAGTAGTATGGGGATGGAGCGGGGATCCTACAATGAGCAGTTCTTC. The encoded protein is CASSMGMERGSYNEQFF. The full variable domain, completed using reference TRBV19 and TRBJ2-1, is DGGITQSPKYLFRKEGQNVTLSCEQNLNHDAMYWYRQDPGQGLRLIYYSQIVNDFQKGDIAEGYSVSREKKESFPLTVTSAQKNPTAFYLCASSMGMERGSYNEQFFGPGTRLTVL.

This clonotype appeared a single time. V gene TRBV13 combines with J gene TRBJ2-1, with no clear D. Trimming stripped 5 bases from V and 8 bases from J, with 16 bases between. Germline CDR1 PRHDT, CDR2 FYEKMQ (reference sequence). This CDR3 region has 14 residues. As DNA, the CDR3 is TGTGCCAGCAGCACCCTGGTTAAGGCGGATGAGCAGTTCTTC. Protein: CASSTLVKADEQFF.

This clonotype has at least ten counts. The V call is TRBV12-3 or TRBV12-4, the J call TRBJ2-7; 8 nucleotides match TRBD2. V dropped 1 base and J dropped 0; count of bases not matched to a gene: 2. CDR3 size: 15 residues. This CDR3 reads CASSLVSGNSYEQYF. CDR3 coding DNA: TGTGCCAGCAGTTTAGTTAGCGGGAACTCCTACGAGCAGTACTTC.

This clonotype came up a few times. This chain uses TRBV7-8 with TRBJ2-5; D is unresolved. The V end was cut by 1 base, the J end by 10 bases, with 22 bases between. CDR3 length equals 16 residues. The germline V gene has CDR1 SGHVS and CDR2 FQNEAQ. The CDR3 loop reads CASSLVNTPPRGDQYF. CDR3 DNA: TGTGCCAGCAGCTTAGTTAATACTCCCCCACGTGGGGACCAGTACTTC.

The rearrangement joins TRBV6-4 to TRBJ2-7, with TRBD1 matching over 7 bases. The length of the CDR3 is 14 residues. V lost 10 bases, J lost 5 bases, and 14 bases stayed unmatched. Germline V gene data show CDR1 as MRHNA and CDR2 as SNTAGT. The CDR3 coding sequence is TGTGCCACCAGGGGTCGTCCAGGGGGAAACGAGCAGTACTTC. As protein: CATRGRPGGNEQYF.

The V gene is TRBV10-3, the J gene TRBJ2-1, with 7 bases identical to TRBD2. The CDR3 loop spans 17 amino acids. J lost 3 bases, V lost 3 bases, and 11 bases had no gene match. The germline gives CDR1 ENHRY, CDR2 SYGVKD. The CDR3 DNA is TGTGCCATCAGTGAAGGGTTTGGAGGGACTAACTACAATGAGCAGTTCTTC. It specifies CAISEGFGGTNYNEQFF.

At least ten counts were recorded for this clonotype. The chain recombines TRBV6-1 with TRBJ2-1, with 9 bases aligning to TRBD2. This CDR3 has 15 amino acids. Germline-derived CDR1 and CDR2 are MNHNS and SASEGT. Trimming at V came to 5 bases and at J to 4 bases, leaving 6 bases not matched to a gene. The CDR3 DNA is TGTGCCAGCAGTCTGACTAGCGGAGCTTACAATGAGCAGTTCTTC. This encodes CASSLTSGAYNEQFF.

This clonotype was seen only a few times. V usage is TRBV11-2 and J usage is TRBJ2-7, with 7 positions matching TRBD1. This CDR3 is 13 amino acids long. Germline lookup yields CDR1 SGHAT and CDR2 FQNNGV. With 5 bases clipped from V and 3 bases from J, the junction kept 4 bases outside the gene matches. As DNA, the CDR3 is TGTGCCAGCAGCCTATGGGACAGCTACGAGCAGTACTTC. Translation gives CASSLWDSYEQYF. Drawing the rest from reference TRBV11-2 and TRBJ2-7, the complete variable domain is EAGVAQSPRYKIIEKRQSVAFWCNPISGHATLYWYQQILGQGPKLLIQFQNNGVVDDSQLPKDRFSAERLKGVDSTLKIQPAKLEDSAVYLCASSLWDSYEQYFGPGTRLTVT.

The V gene is TRBV28, the J gene TRBJ2-3, with D tentatively TRBD1 (5 bases). The CDR3 covers 16 residues. V was shortened by 4 bases and J by 2 bases, with 16 bases between the two germline ends. Looked up from germline, CDR1 is MDHEN and CDR2 is SYDVKM. CDR3 sequence (DNA): TGTGCCAGCAGTTGGAGTGGCAGGGAATACACAGATACGCAGTATTTT. It encodes CASSWSGREYTDTQYF.

The chain is built from TRBV5-4 and TRBJ2-3; TRBD2 matches 9 bases. Germline V gene lookup returns CDR1 SGHNT and CDR2 YYREEE (reference sequence). V lost 0 bases to trimming and J lost 5 bases; unmatched junction nucleotides: 7. The CDR3 extends over 16 amino acids. CDR3 in amino acids: CASSLAGGGAEDTQYF. The CDR3 DNA follows: TGTGCCAGCAGCTTGGCTGGCGGGGGGGCCGAAGATACGCAGTATTTT.

This clonotype was detected only a few times. J is TRBJ2-5 and V is TRBV15, with 13 bases aligning to TRBD2. With 4 bases clipped from V and 0 bases from J, the junction kept 5 bases outside the gene matches. The CDR3 spans 17 residues. Germline CDR1 and CDR2: LNHNV and YYDKDF (reference sequence). The CDR3 nucleotides read TGTGCCACCAGCACTGGGACTAGCGGGGTATACCAAGAGACCCAGTACTTC. The encoded protein is CATSTGTSGVYQETQYF.

This clonotype has just a few counts. The rearrangement links TRBV20-1 to TRBJ2-1; D is possibly TRBD2 (6 bases). V shed 3 bases and J shed 6 bases, with 9 bases lying between them. The CDR3 totals 12 residues. Germline CDR1 DFQATT, CDR2 SNEGSKA (reference sequence). In DNA, the CDR3 is TGCAGTGCTAGGGAGGGTTTCAATGAGCAGTTCTTC. This gives the protein CSAREGFNEQFF.